The clone carrying this TCR beta chain occurred a few times. This sample is part of a study of spatial heterogeneity in lung cancer. Germline V gene sequence: CDR1 SGHTA, CDR2 FQGNSA. The CDR3 covers 15 residues. With 1 base removed from V and 5 bases from J, the gap between germline ends came to 12 bases. Time point in this sample: sample taken at primary tumor resection. Sequencing was performed on whole RNA extracted from tumor and nontumor lung tissue, or from frozen PBMC, and the material was left unsorted. MiXCR was run by TCRdb on the 5' RACE reads, yielding one entry per CDR3 protein. The data show 60,000 to 80,000 distinct CDR3 sequences, 13% seen once.

This specimen consisted of PBMCs, obtained at surgery. This chain joins TRBV7-2 and TRBJ2-1, with D possibly TRBD2 on 5 matching bases. The origin of this receptor is a male donor with early-stage non-small cell lung cancer. DNA for the CDR3: TGTGCCAGCAGCTTAGGGCCCTCGAGGGACAATGAGCAGTTCTTC. Amino acids: CASSLGPSRDNEQFF.